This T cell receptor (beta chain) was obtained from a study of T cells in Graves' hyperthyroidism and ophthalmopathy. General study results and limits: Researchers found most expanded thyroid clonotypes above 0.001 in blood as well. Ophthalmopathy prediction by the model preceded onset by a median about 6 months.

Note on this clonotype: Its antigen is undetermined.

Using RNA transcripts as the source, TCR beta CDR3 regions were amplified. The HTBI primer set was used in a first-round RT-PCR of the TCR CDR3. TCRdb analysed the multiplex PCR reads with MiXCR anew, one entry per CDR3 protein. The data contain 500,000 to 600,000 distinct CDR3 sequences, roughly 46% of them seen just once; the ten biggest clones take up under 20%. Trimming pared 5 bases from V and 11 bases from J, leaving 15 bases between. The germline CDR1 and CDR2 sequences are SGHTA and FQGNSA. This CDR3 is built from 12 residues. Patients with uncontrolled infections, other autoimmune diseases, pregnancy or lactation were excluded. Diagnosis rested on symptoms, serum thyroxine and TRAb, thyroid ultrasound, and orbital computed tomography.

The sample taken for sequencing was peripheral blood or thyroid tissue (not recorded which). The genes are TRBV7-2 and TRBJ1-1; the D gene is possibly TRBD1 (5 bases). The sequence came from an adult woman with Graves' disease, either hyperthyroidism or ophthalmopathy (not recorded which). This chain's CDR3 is CASSRRGVGAFF. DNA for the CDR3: TGTGCCAGCAGCCGCCGAGGGGTCGGCGCTTTCTTT.